The sequence of this T cell receptor beta chain was determined in a study of cytomegalovirus exposure and HLA in healthy donors. The count of this clone is one. What it binds is unknown. Use of 60 Vbeta and 13 Jbeta primers characterized the PCR. Libraries were prepared by immunoSEQ multiplex PCR; TCRdb keeps only in-frame clonotypes and omits some of them. The table records more than 140,000 clones, around 79% of them present only once. Study-wide results and caveats: The later analysis indicated that the majority of CMV-associated TCR beta chains appeared HLA-restricted. An analysis done earlier found most TCR beta V segments productive about 87% or about 30% of the time. Clonal expansion was found to be greater in HLA-associated TCR beta chains than in equally common others in a later analysis.

The length of the CDR3 is 18 residues. Germline CDR1 is SGHNT and CDR2 is YYREEE (reference sequence). The V gene end was trimmed by 2 bases and the J gene end by 2 bases; junction bases not matched to a gene: 13. This chain joins TRBV5-4 and TRBJ2-3, with 8 bases lining up with TRBD2. Sample: PBMCs. This clonotype was obtained from a male donor in good health and CMV-seronegative. As DNA, the CDR3 is TGTGCCAGCAGCTTTTATCGCGGGGGGCCAGCCCTCACAGATACGCAGTATTTT. It encodes CASSFYRGGPALTDTQYF.